Sequencing of this T cell receptor (beta chain) was carried out in a study of cytomegalovirus exposure and HLA in healthy donors. Study results and caveats: There were some public TCRs occurring in many donors, but most TCR sequences were rare.

PCR was performed using 60 Vbeta and 13 Jbeta primers. Using immunoSEQ multiplex PCR, the repertoire was profiled, and TCRdb retains in-frame clones only, with some absent. The data hold roughly 150,000 clones, with over 60% observed a single time. The CDR3 extends over 13 amino acids. Trimming shortened V by 1 base and J by 12 bases, and 15 bases separated the two germline ends. Germline V lookup: CDR1 MNHNS, CDR2 SASEGT. Regarding this clone: Its antigen is as yet unknown.

The rearrangement joins TRBV6-1 to TRBJ1-1; D gene unclear. Sequencing was performed on PBMCs. This sequence was found in a woman in her twenties or thirties in good health and CMV-seronegative. The CDR3 sequence: CASSEGRTGVSFF. In DNA, the CDR3 is TGTGCCAGCAGTGAAGGGCGGACCGGGGTTTCTTTCTTT.